The clone carrying this T cell receptor (beta chain) appeared once. These data are taken from a study of T cells in Graves' hyperthyroidism and ophthalmopathy. Overall study: Any treatment followed the collection of peripheral blood at initial diagnosis.

There were TCR beta CDR3 regions amplified from RNA transcripts. Researchers ran a first-round RT-PCR on the TCR CDR3 using the HTBI primer set. TCRdb called the multiplex PCR reads again in MiXCR, with one record for every CDR3 protein. Of roughly 24,000 distinct CDR3 sequences in the sample, under 55% were seen once. Germline CDR1 DFQATT, CDR2 SNEGSKA (reference sequence). The CDR3 contains 15 residues. V was clipped by 5 bases and J by 0 bases; unmatched bases: 7. The rearrangement uses TRBV20-1 and TRBJ2-3, with 8 bases that match TRBD2. The receptor comes from a woman in her 30s with Graves' hyperthyroidism. The sequenced material came from blood. CDR3 bases: TGCAGTGCTGAGCCGCCTAGCGGGAGCACAGATACGCAGTATTTT. Amino acids: CSAEPPSGSTDTQYF.